Each of the 6 T cell receptor beta chains below was sequenced from the same sample in a study of blood T cell repertoires in COVID-19 (dated by TCRdb to 2019 to 2021). Libraries were built with the immunoSEQ multiplex PCR assay. Entries here come from immuneACCESS through TCRdb and include only in-frame sequences with V and J called. Some clones fail to appear in such tables; in the studies checked, an unresolved V gene covers under half of the shortfall, and the cause of the remainder is unknown. A total of about 68,000 clones appear in this sample, roughly 80% of them only once. About 10% of the sample belongs to the ten largest clones. Sequencing was carried out using peripheral blood. The receptor set was obtained from a man in his forties or fifties with active COVID-19.

The J gene is TRBJ1-6, the V gene TRBV6-5; D unclear. The length of the CDR3 is 14 residues. V shed 7 bases and J shed 9 bases, with 16 bases lying between them. CDR1 is MNHEY and CDR2 is SVGAGI in the germline V gene. The CDR3 DNA reads as TGTGCCAGCACGGGCGCCGGCGGGATTTCACCCCTCCACTTT. Translating it yields CASTGAGGISPLHF.

The chain couples TRBV2 to TRBJ2-1; 12 bases line up with TRBD1. The CDR3 consists of 19 residues. The germline gives CDR1 SNHLY, CDR2 FYNNEI. The junction had 14 bases not matched to a gene; V was cut back by 4 bases and J by 4 bases. The CDR3 DNA sequence: TGTGCCAGCAGTGGCTCGGGACAGGGGGCGCCCCTAGTATACAATGAGCAGTTCTTC. Its translation is CASSGSGQGAPLVYNEQFF.

The chain joins TRBV18 to TRBJ2-7; D possibly corresponds to TRBD1 (6 bases). This CDR3 region has 14 residues. The germline gives CDR1 KGHSH, CDR2 LQKENI. The V end was cut by 3 bases, the J end by 6 bases, with 15 bases between. Here the CDR3 reads CASSPTPGAAEQYF. Here the CDR3 DNA reads TGTGCCAGCTCACCGACACCAGGGGCGGCCGAGCAGTACTTC.

The V gene is TRBV18, the J gene TRBJ2-3; 11 bases fit TRBD1. V lost 5 bases to trimming and J lost 4 bases; unmatched junction nucleotides: 8. The CDR3 extends over 16 amino acids. Germline V gives CDR1 KGHSH, CDR2 LQKENI. The CDR3 DNA sequence: TGTGCCAGCTCAACATACCGGGACAGGGGGGCAGATACGCAGTATTTT. Protein sequence: CASSTYRDRGADTQYF.

The chain employs TRBV12-3 or TRBV12-4 and TRBJ2-1; the match to TRBD2 covers 8 bases. The CDR3 totals 12 residues. V lost 8 bases, J lost 9 bases, and 6 bases stayed unmatched. CDR3 bases: TGTGCCAGCGGTCGGGGGGGCGGTGAGCAGTTCTTC. As protein: CASGRGGGEQFF.

This chain joins TRBV5-1 and TRBJ2-5; no firm D call. This CDR3 region has 12 residues. Trimming shortened V by 1 base and J by 5 bases, and 6 bases separated the two germline ends. Germline lookup yields CDR1 SGHRS and CDR2 YFSETQ. The CDR3 loop reads CASSLSRETQYF. For the CDR3, the DNA is TGCGCCAGCAGCTTGTCCCGGGAGACCCAGTACTTC.